The 27 T cell receptor beta chains presented below share a single source sample, sequenced in a study of neurological immune-mediated disorders. MiXCR, applied by TCRdb to the 5' RACE reads, yields one record per CDR3 protein. Of 30,000 to 35,000 distinct CDR3 sequences in the sample, roughly 25% were seen once. The sample was CD4+ T cells from blood. The source is a man aged 50 or older with HTLV-1-associated myelopathy (HAM/TSP).

This clonotype was observed many times. The chain recombines TRBV12-3 or TRBV12-4 with TRBJ2-2; 16 bases are a match to TRBD2. With V trimmed by 4 bases and J by 7 bases, 12 bases remained unmatched. The CDR3 loop spans 19 amino acids. The CDR3: CASSSFLGTSGRGSGELFF. Here the CDR3 DNA reads TGTGCCAGCAGTTCATTCCTGGGGACTAGCGGGAGGGGTAGCGGGGAGCTGTTTTTT.

The V call is TRBV2, the J call TRBJ1-2; D is possibly TRBD1 (5 bases). CDR3 size: 13 residues. The germline gives CDR1 SNHLY, CDR2 FYNNEI. V lost 6 bases and J 3 bases, leaving 11 bases between the germline ends. This CDR3 reads CASRGTADYGYTF. CDR3 DNA: TGTGCCAGCAGGGGGACGGCCGACTATGGCTACACCTTC.

About this clonotype itself: A read error may be the cause here, since a much bigger clone is one base away. V gene TRBV5-1 combines with J gene TRBJ2-3; maybe TRBD1 (5 bases). Germline V lookup: CDR1 SGHRS, CDR2 YFSETQ. The CDR3 covers 14 residues. The V gene lost 8 bases and the J gene lost 6 bases, with 19 bases spanning the gap. The CDR3 bases are TGCGCCAGAGGGATTTATTGGGGCGCGGATACGCAGTATTTT. Protein: CARGIYWGADTQYF.

This clonotype was seen a single time. DNA of the CDR3: TGTGCCAGCGAGAAACAGGGAATGGGGAGACCTGAAGCTTTCTTT. This gives the protein CASEKQGMGRPEAFF. The genes are TRBV18 and TRBJ1-1; possibly TRBD1 for D (6 bases). Germline V gives CDR1 KGHSH, CDR2 LQKENI. V lost 8 bases to trimming and J lost 6 bases, with 22 bases between them. The CDR3 contains 15 residues.

This clonotype was observed at least ten times. The chain employs TRBV27 and TRBJ1-5; TRBD1 agrees at 7 bases. This CDR3 is 14 amino acids long. The V gene's germline CDR1 is MNHEY and CDR2 SMNVEV (reference sequence). Trimming cost V 5 bases and J 8 bases; bases outside gene matches: 9. The DNA for the CDR3 is TGTGCCAGCAGTCAACAGGGGATCGGGAAGCCCCAGCATTTT. It yields the protein CASSQQGIGKPQHF.

The chain employs TRBV18 and TRBJ2-5; 14 nucleotides align to TRBD2. Germline CDR1 KGHSH, CDR2 LQKENI. This CDR3 region has 17 residues. The V and J ends lost 3 bases and 2 bases, in that order; junction bases with no gene match: 5. The CDR3 DNA follows: TGTGCCAGCTCACCCGGGACTAGCGGGAGCTTACAAGAGACCCAGTACTTC. Amino acid sequence: CASSPGTSGSLQETQYF. Full variable domain (rest looked up from reference TRBV18 and TRBJ2-5): NAGVMQNPRHLVRRRGQEARLRCSPMKGHSHVYWYRQLPEEGLKFMVYLQKENIIDESGMPKERFSAEFPKEGPSILRIQQVVRGDSAAYFCASSPGTSGSLQETQYFGPGTRLLVL.

This clonotype has ten or more counts. V gene TRBV20-1 combines with J gene TRBJ2-5; D may match TRBD1 or TRBD2 (6 bases each). The CDR3 loop spans 14 amino acids. Looked up from germline, CDR1 is DFQATT and CDR2 is SNEGSKA (reference sequence). Trimming removed 3 bases from V and 4 bases from J, with 15 bases in between. In nucleotides, the CDR3 is TGCAGTGCTAGGACCCAGGGGCGGGGAGAGACCCAGTACTTC. Translated: CSARTQGRGETQYF.

The table lists this clonotype with many counts. The chain uses TRBV20-1 and TRBJ2-5; D may be TRBD1 or TRBD2 (6 bases each). CDR1 and CDR2 (germline): DFQATT, SNEGSKA (reference sequence). Trimming removed 5 bases at V and 4 bases at J, with 14 bases between. The CDR3 runs 13 residues. The CDR3 DNA follows: TGCAGTGCTCCCGGGGGCTTTCGAGAGACCCAGTACTTC. This gives the protein CSAPGGFRETQYF.

This clonotype was detected ten times or more. The rearrangement links TRBV27 to TRBJ2-7, with TRBD1 identical over 9 bases. Trimming cost V 3 bases and J 0 bases; bases outside gene matches: 3. Germline loops: CDR1 MNHEY, CDR2 SMNVEV (reference sequence). This CDR3 has 15 amino acids. The CDR3 reads CASSFWDRASYEQYF. The DNA for the CDR3 is TGTGCCAGCAGTTTTTGGGACAGGGCCTCCTACGAGCAGTACTTC.

There are many counts of this clonotype. The genes are TRBV15 and TRBJ2-7; 9 bases align to TRBD2. Germline V CDR1 and CDR2: LNHNV, YYDKDF (reference sequence). J was trimmed by 8 bases and V by 0 bases; bases with no gene match: 11. CDR3 length: 16 amino acids. This chain's CDR3 is CATSRDSLAGDNKQYF. The CDR3 DNA follows: TGTGCCACCAGCAGAGATTCTTTAGCGGGAGATAATAAGCAGTACTTC.

The chain is built from TRBV4-1 and TRBJ1-5; tentatively, D is TRBD1 (5 bases). Per the germline V gene, CDR1 is MGHRA and CDR2 is YSYEKL. The CDR3 extends over 16 amino acids. V was cut by 4 bases and J by 11 bases, with 24 bases left in between. The CDR3 loop is CASSPGRGGGSQTQHF. In DNA, the CDR3 is TGCGCCAGCAGCCCCGGACGGGGGGGGGGGAGCCAGACCCAGCATTTT.

Concerning this clonotype itself: At one boundary the junction diverges from the germline segment, which might be a read error. CDR3 protein: CVSTDWGTTDTQYF. The CDR3 coding sequence is TGTGTCAGCACTGACTGGGGGACCACAGATACGCAGTATTTT. This rearrangement joins TRBV27 to TRBJ2-3; either TRBD1 or TRBD2 may fit D (5 bases each). This CDR3 spans 14 amino acids. Per germline, CDR1 MNHEY and CDR2 SMNVEV (reference sequence).

This clonotype has at least ten counts. The genes are TRBV27 and TRBJ2-3; a weak D match, TRBD1 (7 bases). Germline V CDR1 and CDR2: MNHEY, SMNVEV (reference sequence). The ends were cut back, 4 bases at V and 2 bases at J, with 16 bases in the middle. The CDR3 is 16 residues long. The CDR3: CASSSAGRGATDTQYF. The CDR3 region has the DNA TGTGCCAGCAGTTCTGCCGGCAGGGGGGCCACAGATACGCAGTATTTT.

This chain uses TRBV12-3 or TRBV12-4 with TRBJ2-1, with D tentatively TRBD1 (6 bases). V was shortened by 3 bases and J by 8 bases, with 17 bases between the two germline ends. The CDR3 covers 15 residues. Written as DNA, the CDR3 is TGTGCCAGCAGTTTGGGACAAAGGAATAAGTATGAGCAGTTCTTC. Residues: CASSLGQRNKYEQFF.

Ten or more counts support this clonotype. The rearrangement uses TRBV6-2 or TRBV6-3 and TRBJ1-1; 11 bases map to TRBD1. The V gene's germline CDR1 is MNHEY and CDR2 SVGEGT. The CDR3 sequence is 16 residues long. J lost 3 bases, V lost 6 bases, and 9 bases had no gene match. CDR3 DNA sequence: TGTGCCAGCAGACGCCATCGGGACAGGGGGGACACTGAAGCTTTCTTT. This gives the protein CASRRHRDRGDTEAFF.

This CDR3 is CSARDLDRGSDQPQHF. Here the CDR3 DNA reads TGCAGTGCTAGAGATCTTGACAGGGGGAGCGATCAGCCCCAGCATTTT. The rearrangement uses TRBV20-1 and TRBJ1-5, with 9 bases matching TRBD1. V lost 0 bases and J lost 5; bases outside the gene matches: 8. This CDR3 has 16 residues. Per the germline V gene, CDR1 is DFQATT and CDR2 is SNEGSKA (reference sequence).

This clonotype was counted ten times or more. The gene calls are TRBV4-1 and TRBJ1-2, with TRBD1 identical over 7 bases. CDR3 length equals 20 residues. Germline loops: CDR1 MGHRA, CDR2 YSYEKL. Trimming cost V 0 bases and J 2 bases; bases outside gene matches: 18. The CDR3 DNA sequence: TGCGCCAGCAGCCAAGATCGGATTTGGGGGGACAGAGTATCCAACTATGGCTACACCTTC. Amino acid sequence: CASSQDRIWGDRVSNYGYTF.

This clonotype was seen at least ten times. V and J are TRBV11-2 and TRBJ2-5; 11 bases align to TRBD2. Looked up from germline, CDR1 is SGHAT and CDR2 is FQNNGV. With V trimmed by 4 bases and J by 5 bases, 6 bases remained unmatched. The CDR3 loop spans 15 amino acids. CDR3 in DNA: TGTGCCAGCAGCTACCATAGCGGGAGGGAGGAGACCCAGTACTTC. Amino acid sequence: CASSYHSGREETQYF.

At least ten counts were recorded for this clonotype. V and J are TRBV20-1 and TRBJ1-5, with TRBD1 as a possible D gene (5 bases). Germline-derived CDR1 and CDR2 are DFQATT and SNEGSKA (reference sequence). The CDR3 has 13 residues. Trimming removed 5 bases at V and 4 bases at J, with 12 bases between. The CDR3 nucleotides read TGCAGTGCTTACGATGGGGGAAATCAGCCCCAGCATTTT. Translation gives CSAYDGGNQPQHF.

The rearrangement uses TRBV5-1 and TRBJ2-1, with 9 bases fitting TRBD1. J lost 14 bases, V lost 7 bases, and 13 bases had no gene match. Germline loops: CDR1 SGHRS, CDR2 YFSETQ. The length of the CDR3 is 13 residues. The CDR3, as DNA: TGCGCCAGCGCCCTAAAGGCACAGGGGGCTAAGTTCTTC. This encodes CASALKAQGAKFF.

Ten or more counts support this clonotype. The V and J genes are TRBV7-2 and TRBJ2-7, with 16 bases fitting TRBD2. This CDR3 contains 17 residues. Germline values: CDR1 SGHTA, CDR2 FQGNSA. V lost 5 bases, J lost 0 bases, and 4 bases stayed unmatched. CDR3 protein: CASSPGLAGGDSYEQYF. As DNA, the CDR3 is TGTGCCAGCAGCCCGGGACTAGCGGGGGGGGACTCCTACGAGCAGTACTTC.

This clonotype was recorded many times. The chain is built from TRBV28 and TRBJ2-7, with 8 bases matching TRBD1. The CDR3 length is 14 residues. Per germline, CDR1 MDHEN and CDR2 SYDVKM. The V segment lost 5 bases and the J segment 1 base; nucleotides outside the gene matches: 4. CDR3 amino acids: CASSLRTGSYEQYF. CDR3 coding DNA: TGTGCCAGCAGTCTTAGGACAGGGTCCTACGAGCAGTACTTC.

The V call is TRBV5-5, the J call TRBJ2-1, with D maybe TRBD2 (6 bases). V was cut by 0 bases and J by 7 bases, with 8 bases left in between. This CDR3 region has 13 residues. CDR1 and CDR2 from the germline V gene are SGHKS and YYEKEE (reference sequence). CDR3 DNA sequence: TGTGCCAGCAGCTTGGGGGCGGGGAATGAGCAGTTCTTC. Residues: CASSLGAGNEQFF. Filled out from reference TRBV5-5 and TRBJ2-1, the complete variable domain reads DAGVTQSPTHLIKTRGQQVTLRCSPISGHKSVSWYQQVLGQGPQFIFQYYEKEERGRGNFPDRFSARQFPNYSSELNVNALLLGDSALYLCASSLGAGNEQFFGPGTRLTVL.

This clonotype was observed many times. The chain uses TRBV7-9 and TRBJ1-1; possible D gene TRBD1, 5 bases. The CDR3 loop spans 14 amino acids. Germline lookup yields CDR1 SEHNR and CDR2 FQNEAQ (reference sequence). Deletions cut 7 bases from V and 1 base from J, with 13 bases between. Here the CDR3 DNA reads TGTGCCAGCACCATGAGAACAGGGAACACTGAAGCTTTCTTT. Protein sequence: CASTMRTGNTEAFF.

This clonotype showed up many times. The DNA of the CDR3 is TGCAGTGCTAGAGATTACGGAAGAGGGAACACCGGGGAGCTGTTTTTT. It specifies CSARDYGRGNTGELFF. The chain couples TRBV20-1 to TRBJ2-2, with D unresolved. Trimming left V 0 bases short and J 1 base short, with 12 bases between. CDR1 is DFQATT and CDR2 is SNEGSKA in the germline V gene (reference sequence). This CDR3 is 16 amino acids long.

Many counts were recorded for this clonotype. The chain recombines TRBV7-6 with TRBJ2-7; 12 positions match TRBD1. The germline CDR1 and CDR2 sequences are SGHVS and FNYEAQ. After removal of 1 base from V and 3 bases from J, the junction contained 13 bases not matched to a gene. This CDR3 contains 19 residues. CDR3: CASSLGGQGAPGPIYEQYF. Here the CDR3 DNA reads TGTGCCAGCAGCTTAGGGGGACAGGGGGCCCCGGGTCCAATCTACGAGCAGTACTTC.

This clonotype was picked up many times. The J gene is TRBJ1-2, the V gene TRBV9; D gene ambiguous. Trimming pared 0 bases from V and 8 bases from J, leaving 8 bases between. CDR3 length: 12 residues. Germline lookup yields CDR1 SGDLS and CDR2 YYNGEE. In nucleotides, the CDR3 is TGTGCCAGCAGCGTAGAAGGGTGGGGCTACACCTTC. Protein: CASSVEGWGYTF.